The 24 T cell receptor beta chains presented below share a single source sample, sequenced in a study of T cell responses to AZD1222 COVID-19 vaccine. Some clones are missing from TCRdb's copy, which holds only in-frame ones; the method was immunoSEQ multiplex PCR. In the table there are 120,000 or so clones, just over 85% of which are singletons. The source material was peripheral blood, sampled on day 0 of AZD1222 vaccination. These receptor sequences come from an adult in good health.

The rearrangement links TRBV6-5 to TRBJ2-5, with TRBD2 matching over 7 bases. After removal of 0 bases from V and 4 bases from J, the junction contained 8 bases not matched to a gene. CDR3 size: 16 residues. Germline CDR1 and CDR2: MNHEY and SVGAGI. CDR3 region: CASSYSNSGLGETQYF. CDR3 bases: TGTGCCAGCAGTTACTCGAATAGCGGGTTAGGAGAGACCCAGTACTTC.

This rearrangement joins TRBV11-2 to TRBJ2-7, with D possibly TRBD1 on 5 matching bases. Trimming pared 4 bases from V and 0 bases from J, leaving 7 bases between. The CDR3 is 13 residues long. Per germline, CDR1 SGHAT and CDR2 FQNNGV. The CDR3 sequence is CASSSRDSYEQYF. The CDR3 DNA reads TGTGCCAGCAGCTCCAGGGACTCCTACGAGCAGTACTTC.

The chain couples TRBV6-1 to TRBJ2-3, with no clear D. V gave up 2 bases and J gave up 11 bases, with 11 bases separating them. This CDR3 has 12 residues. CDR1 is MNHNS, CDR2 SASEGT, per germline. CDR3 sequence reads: CASSETLNKQYF. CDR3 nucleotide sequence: TGTGCCAGCAGTGAAACCTTGAATAAGCAGTATTTT.

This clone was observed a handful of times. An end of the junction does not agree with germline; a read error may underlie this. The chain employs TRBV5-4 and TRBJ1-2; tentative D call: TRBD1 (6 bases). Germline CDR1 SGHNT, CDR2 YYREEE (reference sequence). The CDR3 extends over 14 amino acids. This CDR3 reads CASSAQGLTGPHKF. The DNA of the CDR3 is TGTGCCAGCAGCGCACAGGGTTTAACAGGCCCCCACAAGTTC.

CDR3 protein: CASSIDRPYNEQFF. The CDR3 DNA reads as TGTGCCAGTAGTATAGACAGGCCCTACAATGAGCAGTTCTTC. This chain joins TRBV19 and TRBJ2-1; D is uncertain. CDR3 length: 14 residues. Trimming pared 0 bases from V and 2 bases from J, leaving 5 bases between. CDR1 and CDR2 from the germline V gene are LNHDA and SQIVND (reference sequence).

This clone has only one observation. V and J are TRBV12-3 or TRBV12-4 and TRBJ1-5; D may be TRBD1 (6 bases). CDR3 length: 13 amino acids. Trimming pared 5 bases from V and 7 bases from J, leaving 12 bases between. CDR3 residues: CASSPGEKQPQHF. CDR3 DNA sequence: TGTGCCAGCAGTCCAGGGGAAAAACAGCCCCAGCATTTT.

The CDR3 coding sequence is TGTGCCATCAGTGATGGGGACAATGAGCAGTTCTTC. Translated: CAISDGDNEQFF. J is TRBJ2-1 and V is TRBV10-3; no definite D call. Germline lookup yields CDR1 ENHRY and CDR2 SYGVKD. Trimming removed 3 bases from V and 5 bases from J, with 5 bases in between. The CDR3 is made up of 12 amino acids.

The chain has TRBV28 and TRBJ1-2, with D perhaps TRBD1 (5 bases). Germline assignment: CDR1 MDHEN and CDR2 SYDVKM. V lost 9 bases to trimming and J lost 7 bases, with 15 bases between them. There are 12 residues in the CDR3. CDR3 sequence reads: CASQGTFGGYTF. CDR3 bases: TGTGCCAGTCAAGGGACTTTCGGTGGCTACACCTTC.

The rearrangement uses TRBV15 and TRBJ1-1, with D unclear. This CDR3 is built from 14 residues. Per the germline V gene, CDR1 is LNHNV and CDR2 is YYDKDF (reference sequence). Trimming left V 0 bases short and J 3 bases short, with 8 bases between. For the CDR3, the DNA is TGTGCCACCAGCAGAGATCAATGGGACACTGAAGCTTTCTTT. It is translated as CATSRDQWDTEAFF.

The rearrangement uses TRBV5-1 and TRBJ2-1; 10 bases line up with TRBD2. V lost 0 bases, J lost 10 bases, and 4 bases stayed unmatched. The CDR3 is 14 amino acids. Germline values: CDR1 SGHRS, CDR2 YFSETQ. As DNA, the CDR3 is TGCGCCAGCAGCTTGGGGGGACTAGCGAGAGAGCAGTTCTTC. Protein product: CASSLGGLAREQFF.

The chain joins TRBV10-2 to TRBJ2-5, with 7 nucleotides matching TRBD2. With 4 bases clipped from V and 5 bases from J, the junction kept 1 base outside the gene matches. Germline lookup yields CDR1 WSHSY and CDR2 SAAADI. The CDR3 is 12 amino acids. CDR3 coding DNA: TGCGCCAGCAGTGTGGGGGGGGAGACCCAGTACTTC. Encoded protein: CASSVGGETQYF.

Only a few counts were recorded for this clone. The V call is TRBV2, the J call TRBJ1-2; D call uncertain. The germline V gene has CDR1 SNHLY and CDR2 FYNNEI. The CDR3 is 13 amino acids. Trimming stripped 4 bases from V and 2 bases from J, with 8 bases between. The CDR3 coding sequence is TGTGCCAGCAGTGTGGAAGTCAACTATGGCTACACCTTC. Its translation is CASSVEVNYGYTF.

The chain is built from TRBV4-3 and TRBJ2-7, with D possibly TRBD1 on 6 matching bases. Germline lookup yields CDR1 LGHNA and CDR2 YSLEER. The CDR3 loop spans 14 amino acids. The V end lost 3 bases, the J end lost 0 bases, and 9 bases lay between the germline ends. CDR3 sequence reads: CASSQAGVSYEQYF. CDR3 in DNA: TGCGCCAGCAGCCAGGCAGGGGTCTCCTACGAGCAGTACTTC.

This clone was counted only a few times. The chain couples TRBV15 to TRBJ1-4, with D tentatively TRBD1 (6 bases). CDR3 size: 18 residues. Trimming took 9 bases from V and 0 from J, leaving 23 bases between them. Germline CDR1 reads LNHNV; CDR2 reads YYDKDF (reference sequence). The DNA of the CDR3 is TGTGCCACTTACCCCGGACAGCTCAGCCTTGCAACTAATGAAAAACTGTTTTTT. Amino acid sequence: CATYPGQLSLATNEKLFF.

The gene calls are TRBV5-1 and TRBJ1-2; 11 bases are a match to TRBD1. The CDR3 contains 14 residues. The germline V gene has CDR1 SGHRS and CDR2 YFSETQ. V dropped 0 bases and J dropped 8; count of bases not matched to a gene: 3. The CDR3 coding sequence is TGCGCCAGCAGCTTGGGGACAGGGGGCCAGGGCTACACCTTC. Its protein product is CASSLGTGGQGYTF.

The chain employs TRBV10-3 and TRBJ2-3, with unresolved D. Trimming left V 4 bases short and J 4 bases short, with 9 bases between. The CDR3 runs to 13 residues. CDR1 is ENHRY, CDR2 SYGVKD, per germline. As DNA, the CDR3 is TGTGCCATCAGTGTGAGAGCTGCAGATACGCAGTATTTT. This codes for CAISVRAADTQYF.

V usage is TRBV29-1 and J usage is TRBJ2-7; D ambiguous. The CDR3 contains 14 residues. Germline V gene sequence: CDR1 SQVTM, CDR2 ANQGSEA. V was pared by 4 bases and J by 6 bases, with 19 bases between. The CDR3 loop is CSVVLDSRIGEQYF. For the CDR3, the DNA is TGCAGCGTTGTTCTCGACTCCCGGATTGGCGAGCAGTACTTC.

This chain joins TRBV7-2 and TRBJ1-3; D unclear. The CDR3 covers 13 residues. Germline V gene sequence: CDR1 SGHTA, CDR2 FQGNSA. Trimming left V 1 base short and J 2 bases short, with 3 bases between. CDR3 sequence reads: CASSLVAGNTIYF. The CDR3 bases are TGTGCCAGCAGCTTAGTAGCTGGAAACACCATATATTTT.

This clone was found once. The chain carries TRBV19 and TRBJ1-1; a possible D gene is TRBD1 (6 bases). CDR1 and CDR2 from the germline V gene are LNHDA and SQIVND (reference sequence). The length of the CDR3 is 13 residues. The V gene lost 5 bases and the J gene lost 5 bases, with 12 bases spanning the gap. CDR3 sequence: CASSVQGNTEAFF. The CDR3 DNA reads TGTGCCAGTAGTGTACAGGGAAATACTGAAGCTTTCTTT. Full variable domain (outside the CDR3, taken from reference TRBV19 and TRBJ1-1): DGGITQSPKYLFRKEGQNVTLSCEQNLNHDAMYWYRQDPGQGLRLIYYSQIVNDFQKGDIAEGYSVSREKKESFPLTVTSAQKNPTAFYLCASSVQGNTEAFFGQGTRLTVV.

The CDR3 loop reads CASSLRGLAEGGLFKEQFF. DNA for the CDR3: TGTGCCAGCAGTTTAAGGGGCCTAGCGGAGGGCGGCCTCTTCAAGGAGCAGTTCTTC. This chain connects TRBV27 to TRBJ2-1; TRBD2 matches 7 bases. V dropped 2 bases and J dropped 10; count of bases not matched to a gene: 23. CDR1 is MNHEY and CDR2 is SMNVEV in the germline V gene (reference sequence). There are 19 residues in the CDR3.

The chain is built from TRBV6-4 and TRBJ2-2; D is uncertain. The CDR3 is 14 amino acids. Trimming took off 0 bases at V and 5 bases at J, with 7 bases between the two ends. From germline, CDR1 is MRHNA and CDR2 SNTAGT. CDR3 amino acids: CASSDSVGTGELFF. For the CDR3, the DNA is TGTGCCAGCAGTGACTCGGTCGGAACCGGGGAGCTGTTTTTT.

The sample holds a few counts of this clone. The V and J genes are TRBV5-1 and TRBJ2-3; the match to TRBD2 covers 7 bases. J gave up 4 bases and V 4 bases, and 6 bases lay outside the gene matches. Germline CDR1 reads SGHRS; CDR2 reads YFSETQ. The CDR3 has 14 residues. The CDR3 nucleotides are TGCGCCAGCAGCAACGCGGGGGAGTCAGATACGCAGTATTTT. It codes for CASSNAGESDTQYF.

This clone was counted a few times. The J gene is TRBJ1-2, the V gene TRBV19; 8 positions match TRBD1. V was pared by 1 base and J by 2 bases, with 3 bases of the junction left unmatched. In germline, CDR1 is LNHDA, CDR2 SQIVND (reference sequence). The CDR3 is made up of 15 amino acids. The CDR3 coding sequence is TGTGCCAGTAGTATAGCTCACAGGGGGAACTATGGCTACACCTTC. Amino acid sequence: CASSIAHRGNYGYTF.

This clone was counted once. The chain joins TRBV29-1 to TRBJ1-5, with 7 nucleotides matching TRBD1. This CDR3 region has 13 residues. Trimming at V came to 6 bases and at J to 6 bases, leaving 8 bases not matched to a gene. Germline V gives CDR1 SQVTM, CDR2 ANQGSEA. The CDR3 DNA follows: TGCAGCGTCGGAGGGACAGTCGGTCAGCCCCAGCATTTT. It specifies CSVGGTVGQPQHF.